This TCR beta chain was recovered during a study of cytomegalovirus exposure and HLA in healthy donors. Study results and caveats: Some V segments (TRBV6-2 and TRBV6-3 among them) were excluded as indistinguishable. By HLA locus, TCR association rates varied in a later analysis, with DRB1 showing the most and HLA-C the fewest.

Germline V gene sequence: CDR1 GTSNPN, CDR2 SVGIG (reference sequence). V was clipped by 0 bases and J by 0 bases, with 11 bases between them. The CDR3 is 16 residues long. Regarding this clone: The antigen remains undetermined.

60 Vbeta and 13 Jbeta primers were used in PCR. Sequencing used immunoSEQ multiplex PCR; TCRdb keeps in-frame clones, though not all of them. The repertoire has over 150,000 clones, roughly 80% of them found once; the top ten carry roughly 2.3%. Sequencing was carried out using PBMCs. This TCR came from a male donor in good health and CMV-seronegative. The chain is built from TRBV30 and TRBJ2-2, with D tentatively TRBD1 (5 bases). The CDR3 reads CAWSVQVAPNTGELFF. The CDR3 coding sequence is TGTGCCTGGAGTGTACAGGTGGCACCGAACACCGGGGAGCTGTTTTTT.